The rows below give T cell receptor beta chains drawn from one sample of a study of blood T cells in healthy people across ages. Each CDR3 protein is one row after TCRdb ran MiXCR on the 5' RACE reads. The data contain approximately 900,000 distinct CDR3 sequences, almost 30% of them singletons. This sample was shared with a second study, whose subject was T cells of mothers and their children.

Source material: blood. The receptor source for this set is a middle-aged woman in good health. The CDR3 runs from the conserved cysteine through the conserved F or W. The order of the fields is clone size, J gene, V gene, D gene, CDR3 DNA, CDR3 protein. The D gene is left open where the match is weak. Clone size is shown for a subset of rows, as once, few, many or a class of expanded clone.

abundance: many; j_gene: TRBJ2-3; v_gene: TRBV12-3/TRBV12-4; d_gene: NA; CDR3nt: TGTGCCAGCAGTTTTCTGACGGTCACAGATACGCAGTATTTT; CDR3aa: CASSFLTVTDTQYF
abundance: many; j_gene: TRBJ1-2; v_gene: TRBV10-3; d_gene: NA; CDR3nt: TGTGCCATCAGTGAGGCCCCAGGGGATGGCTACACCTTC; CDR3aa: CAISEAPGDGYTF
abundance: few; j_gene: TRBJ2-7; v_gene: TRBV5-1; d_gene: TRBD2; CDR3nt: TGCGCCAGCTTCCCGACAGCGGGGGGGAGCTCCTACGAGCAGTACTTC; CDR3aa: CASFPTAGGSSYEQYF
abundance: NA; j_gene: TRBJ2-3; v_gene: TRBV15; d_gene: TRBD1; CDR3nt: TGTGCCACCAGCAGAGCCTCCGGGACAGGGTCAGATACGCAGTATTTT; CDR3aa: CATSRASGTGSDTQYF
abundance: many; j_gene: TRBJ1-1; v_gene: TRBV29-1; d_gene: TRBD1; CDR3nt: TGCAGCGCTGGGACAGGCTCGGAAGCTTTCTTT; CDR3aa: CSAGTGSEAFF
abundance: few; j_gene: TRBJ1-5; v_gene: TRBV13; d_gene: NA; CDR3nt: TGTGCCAGCAGCTTACAGGGAGTGGAAGGGCCCCAGCATTTT; CDR3aa: CASSLQGVEGPQHF
abundance: many; j_gene: TRBJ1-2; v_gene: TRBV4-1; d_gene: NA; CDR3nt: TGCGCCAGCAGCCAAGAACAGGGCAACTATGGCTACACCTTC; CDR3aa: CASSQEQGNYGYTF
abundance: NA; j_gene: TRBJ2-7; v_gene: TRBV6-2/TRBV6-3; d_gene: NA; CDR3nt: TGTGCCAGCAGGGCGGGGGACAGCTCGTCCTACGAGCAGTACTTC; CDR3aa: CASRAGDSSSYEQYF
abundance: few; j_gene: TRBJ2-3; v_gene: TRBV7-8; d_gene: NA; CDR3nt: TGTGCCAGCAGCTTGTCCCTCACAGATACGCAGTATTTT; CDR3aa: CASSLSLTDTQYF
abundance: many; j_gene: TRBJ1-1; v_gene: TRBV7-6; d_gene: NA; CDR3nt: TGTGCCAGTCGGCAGAGGTCGAAAGCTTTCTTT; CDR3aa: CASRQRSKAFF
abundance: NA; j_gene: TRBJ2-1; v_gene: TRBV7-2; d_gene: TRBD1; CDR3nt: TGTGCCAGCAGCCTACAGGGGGCCGTCTCCTACAATGAGCAGTTCTTC; CDR3aa: CASSLQGAVSYNEQFF
abundance: NA; j_gene: TRBJ2-7; v_gene: TRBV5-6; d_gene: TRBD2; CDR3nt: TGTGCCAGCAGCAGAGCGCTAGCGGGAGTTTACCACGAGCAGTACTTC; CDR3aa: CASSRALAGVYHEQYF
abundance: few; j_gene: TRBJ1-4; v_gene: TRBV18; d_gene: NA; CDR3nt: TGTGCCAGCTCACCACCCTCAGATCCAAATAATGAAAAACTGTTTTTT; CDR3aa: CASSPPSDPNNEKLFF
abundance: many; j_gene: TRBJ2-5; v_gene: TRBV24-1; d_gene: TRBD1; CDR3nt: TGTGCCACCAGTGATACCGGGACAGGGTTTAAGACCCAGTACTTC; CDR3aa: CATSDTGTGFKTQYF
abundance: once; j_gene: TRBJ2-3; v_gene: TRBV4-2; d_gene: NA; CDR3nt: TGTGCCAGCAGCCAAGTTGTCAGCTCAGATACGCAGTATTTT; CDR3aa: CASSQVVSSDTQYF
abundance: NA; j_gene: TRBJ2-7; v_gene: TRBV28; d_gene: NA; CDR3nt: TGTGCCAGCTATGAGGCCCGCTCCTACGAGCAGTACTTC; CDR3aa: CASYEARSYEQYF
abundance: many; j_gene: TRBJ2-1; v_gene: TRBV29-1; d_gene: TRBD1; CDR3nt: TGCAGCGCCTGCCACGGGACAGGCCCTTACAATGAGCAGTTCTTC; CDR3aa: CSACHGTGPYNEQFF
abundance: NA; j_gene: TRBJ2-6; v_gene: TRBV28; d_gene: TRBD1; CDR3nt: TGTGCCAGCAGTTTAGGGGTCCGGGACAGTCCGCCACCGACTTTC; CDR3aa: CASSLGVRDSPPPTF
abundance: NA; j_gene: TRBJ1-1; v_gene: TRBV29-1; d_gene: NA; CDR3nt: TGCAGCGCAGGACAGATATCGAACACCGAAGCTTTCTTT; CDR3aa: CSAGQISNTEAFF
abundance: few; j_gene: TRBJ1-2; v_gene: TRBV7-9; d_gene: NA; CDR3nt: TGTGCCAGCAGCTTAGGCGTTTCGGGGTATGGCTACACCTTC; CDR3aa: CASSLGVSGYGYTF
abundance: NA; j_gene: TRBJ1-4; v_gene: TRBV20-1; d_gene: TRBD1; CDR3nt: TGCAGTGCCCGACAGGGTACCCTTAATGAAAAACTGTTTTTT; CDR3aa: CSARQGTLNEKLFF
abundance: few; j_gene: TRBJ2-7; v_gene: TRBV11-2; d_gene: NA; CDR3nt: TGTGCCAGCAGACAGGGCGGTAGCTCCTACGAGCAGTACTTC; CDR3aa: CASRQGGSSYEQYF
abundance: few; j_gene: TRBJ1-1; v_gene: TRBV7-6; d_gene: NA; CDR3nt: TGTGCCAGCAGCTTCGACCAGCTGAACACTGAAGCTTTCTTT; CDR3aa: CASSFDQLNTEAFF
abundance: NA; j_gene: TRBJ1-2; v_gene: TRBV20-1; d_gene: NA; CDR3nt: TGCAGTGGACAGAGTGACTATGGCTACACCTTC; CDR3aa: CSGQSDYGYTF
abundance: NA; j_gene: TRBJ1-1; v_gene: TRBV19; d_gene: TRBD1; CDR3nt: TGTGCCAGTAGTACGGGACAGGGGGCCGAAGCTTTCTTT; CDR3aa: CASSTGQGAEAFF
abundance: many; j_gene: TRBJ2-3; v_gene: TRBV7-2; d_gene: TRBD1; CDR3nt: TGTGCCAGCAGCCCCCATATCAGGACAGGGGGGTATACGCAGTATTTT; CDR3aa: CASSPHIRTGGYTQYF
abundance: NA; j_gene: TRBJ1-2; v_gene: TRBV7-8; d_gene: NA; CDR3nt: TGTGCCAGCAGCTTAGGGACAAGGAACGCCAACTATGGCTACACCTTC; CDR3aa: CASSLGTRNANYGYTF
abundance: many; j_gene: TRBJ1-1; v_gene: TRBV13; d_gene: TRBD1; CDR3nt: TGTGCCAGCAGCTTAAAGGGGGCCACTGAAGCTTTCTTT; CDR3aa: CASSLKGATEAFF
abundance: NA; j_gene: TRBJ2-1; v_gene: TRBV7-3; d_gene: NA; CDR3nt: TGTGCCAGCAGCTTATTGGGACACACTACGGATGAGCAGTTCTTC; CDR3aa: CASSLLGHTTDEQFF